The subject of this entry is one T cell receptor beta chain. The data belong to a study of cytomegalovirus exposure and HLA in healthy donors. Profiling relied on immunoSEQ multiplex PCR, and the TCRdb table lists in-frame clones only, not all of them. This sample has roughly 60,000 clones; roughly nine tenths occur once, and the top ten carry 1% to 1.5%. Germline loops: CDR1 LNHDA, CDR2 SQIVND (reference sequence). J lost 0 bases, V lost 1 base, and 3 bases had no gene match. This CDR3 contains 17 residues. The source is a young woman in good health and CMV-seronegative. This sequence joins TRBV19 and TRBJ2-6; 7 bases map to TRBD1. Sequencing was done on a sample of PBMCs. CDR3 sequence reads: CASSIGTGSSGANVLTF. The DNA of the CDR3 is TGTGCCAGTAGTATAGGGACAGGATCCTCTGGGGCCAACGTCCTGACTTTC.